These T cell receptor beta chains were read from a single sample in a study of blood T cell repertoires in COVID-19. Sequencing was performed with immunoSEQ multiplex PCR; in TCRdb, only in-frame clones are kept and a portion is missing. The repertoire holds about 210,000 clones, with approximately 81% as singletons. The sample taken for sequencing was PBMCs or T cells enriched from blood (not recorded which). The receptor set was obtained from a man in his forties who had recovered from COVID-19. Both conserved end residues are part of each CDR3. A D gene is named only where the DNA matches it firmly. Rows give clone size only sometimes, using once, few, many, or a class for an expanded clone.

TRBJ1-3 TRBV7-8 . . TGTGCCAGCAGCTTAGTTGTTAGTTCAGGGACATCTGGAAACACCATATATTTT CASSLVVSSGTSGNTIYF
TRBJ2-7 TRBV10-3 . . TGTGCCATCAGTGAGGTTCAGGGGCGCGGCGAGCAGTACTTC CAISEVQGRGEQYF
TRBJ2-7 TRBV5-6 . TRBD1 TGTGCCAGCAGCTACCAGACAGGGGGGGTCTACGAGCAGTACTTC CASSYQTGGVYEQYF
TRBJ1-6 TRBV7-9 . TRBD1 TGTGCCAGCAGCCCCGGGACAGGGATAACACCCCTCCACTTT CASSPGTGITPLHF
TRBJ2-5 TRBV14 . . TGTGCCAGCAGCCAAGATCGAGCCGGAGGAGGGTCATGGGAGACCCAGTACTTC CASSQDRAGGGSWETQYF
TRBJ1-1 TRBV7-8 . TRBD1 TGTGCCAGCAGCCATAGACAGGGTATCACTGAAGCTTTCTTT CASSHRQGITEAFF
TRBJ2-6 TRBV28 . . TGTGCCAGCCTGGGAGGTGGTGGGGCCAACGTCCTGACTTTC CASLGGGGANVLTF
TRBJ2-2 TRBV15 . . TGTGCCACCTCACCTCGCGGTGGAACCGGGGAGCTGTTTTTT CATSPRGGTGELFF
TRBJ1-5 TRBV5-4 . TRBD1 TGTGCCAGCAGCTATACAGGGGTCGATCAGCCCCAGCATTTT CASSYTGVDQPQHF
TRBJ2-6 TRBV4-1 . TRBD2 TGCGCCAGCAGCCCAACTAGCGGGAGTACCGGGGCCAACGTCCTGACTTTC CASSPTSGSTGANVLTF
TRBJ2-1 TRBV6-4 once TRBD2 TGTGCCAGCAGTGACGGGACTAGGTCTACCAATGAGCAGTTCTTC CASSDGTRSTNEQFF
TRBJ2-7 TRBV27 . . TGTGCCAGCAGTCCCTCCCCGGGAGCCCTCTCCTACGAGCAGTACTTC CASSPSPGALSYEQYF
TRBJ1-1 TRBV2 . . TGTGCCAGCAGGAGACAAGAAGAAGCTTTCTTT CASRRQEEAFF
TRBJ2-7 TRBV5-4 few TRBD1 TGTGCCAGCAGCCAGGGACAGGGGTGGTCCTCCTACGAGCAGTACTTC CASSQGQGWSSYEQYF
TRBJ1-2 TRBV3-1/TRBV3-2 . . TGTGCCAGCAGCCCATTCCCACCGGGACACCTAGCTAACTATGGCTACACCTTC CASSPFPPGHLANYGYTF
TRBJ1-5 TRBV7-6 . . TGTGCCAGCAGCTTAGGTACTAATCAGCCCCAGCATTTT CASSLGTNQPQHF
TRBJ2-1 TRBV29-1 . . TGCAGCGTTGAAGATCGTCATGAGCAGTTCTTC CSVEDRHEQFF
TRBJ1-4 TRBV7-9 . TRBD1 TGTGCCAGCAGCAGGCGGACAGGGGGGAATGAAAAACTGTTTTTT CASSRRTGGNEKLFF
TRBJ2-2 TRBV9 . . TGTGCCAGCAGCGTAGTGGCCGGCGAGGGTCGGGAGCTGTTTTTT CASSVVAGEGRELFF
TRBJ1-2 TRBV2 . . TGTGCCAGCAGTGAAAGCTTCAACTATGGCTACACCTTC CASSESFNYGYTF
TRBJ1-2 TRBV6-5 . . TGTGCCAGCAGTTACTCTACGGGATTCTCCTATGGCTACACCTTC CASSYSTGFSYGYTF
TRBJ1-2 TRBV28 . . TGTGCCAGCAGGGAGGGTTATGGCTACACCTTC CASREGYGYTF
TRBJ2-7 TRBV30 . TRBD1 TGTGCCTGGACCGGACGCCGGGACAGGAACTACTACGAGCAGTACTTC CAWTGRRDRNYYEQYF
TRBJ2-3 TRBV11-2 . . TGTGCCAGCAGCTTAGTAGGGGAAAGGAGTACGCAGTATTTT CASSLVGERSTQYF
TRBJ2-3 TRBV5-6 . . TGTGCCAGCAGCTTTCGGGGTACGAGCGCAGATACGCAGTATTTT CASSFRGTSADTQYF
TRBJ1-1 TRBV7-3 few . TGTGCCAGCAGCCCTACTTCTTCGACAGTAGGCACTGAAGCTTTCTTT CASSPTSSTVGTEAFF
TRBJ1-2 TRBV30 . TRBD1 TGTGCCTGGAACCTTGGACAGGGGAGGAACTATGGCTACACCTTC CAWNLGQGRNYGYTF
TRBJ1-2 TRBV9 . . TGTGCCAGCAGCGTAGGGTACGGGGAGGGCTACACCTTC CASSVGYGEGYTF
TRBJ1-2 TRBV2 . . TGTGCCAGCAGGACCTCGACAGTTATCGCTTCCTTC CASRTSTVIASF
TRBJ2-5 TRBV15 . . TGTGCCACCAGCAGAGATCGGTACCAAGAGACCCAGTACTTC CATSRDRYQETQYF